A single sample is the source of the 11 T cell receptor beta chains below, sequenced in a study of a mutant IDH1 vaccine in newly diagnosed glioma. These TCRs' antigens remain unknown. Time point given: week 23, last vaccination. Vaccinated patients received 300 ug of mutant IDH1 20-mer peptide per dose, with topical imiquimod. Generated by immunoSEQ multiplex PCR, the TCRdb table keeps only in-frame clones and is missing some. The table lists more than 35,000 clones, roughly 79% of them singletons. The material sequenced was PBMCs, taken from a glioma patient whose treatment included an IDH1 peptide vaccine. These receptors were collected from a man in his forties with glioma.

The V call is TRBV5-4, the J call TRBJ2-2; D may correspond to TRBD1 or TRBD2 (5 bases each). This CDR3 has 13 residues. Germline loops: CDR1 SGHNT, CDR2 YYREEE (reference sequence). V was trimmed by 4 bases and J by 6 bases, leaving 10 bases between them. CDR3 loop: CASSPWGPGELFF. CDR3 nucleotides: TGTGCCAGCAGCCCCTGGGGACCCGGGGAGCTGTTTTTT.

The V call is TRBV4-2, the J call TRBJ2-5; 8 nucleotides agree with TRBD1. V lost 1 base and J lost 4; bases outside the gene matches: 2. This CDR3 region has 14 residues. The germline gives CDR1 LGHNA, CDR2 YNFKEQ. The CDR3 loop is CASSQATGAETQYF. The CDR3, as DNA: TGTGCCAGCAGCCAAGCGACAGGGGCAGAGACCCAGTACTTC.

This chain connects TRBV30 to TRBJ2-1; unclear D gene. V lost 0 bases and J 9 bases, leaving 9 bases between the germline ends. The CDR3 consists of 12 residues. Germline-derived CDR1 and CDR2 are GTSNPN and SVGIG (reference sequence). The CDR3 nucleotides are TGTGCCTGGAGTGTCGTGGTAGGTGAGCAGTTCTTC. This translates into CAWSVVVGEQFF.

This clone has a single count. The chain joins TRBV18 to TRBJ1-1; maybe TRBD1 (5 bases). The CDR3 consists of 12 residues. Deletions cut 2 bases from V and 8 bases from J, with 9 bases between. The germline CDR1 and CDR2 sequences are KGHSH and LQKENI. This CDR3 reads CASSPGGAEAFF. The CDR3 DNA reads TGTGCCAGCTCACCAGGAGGGGCGGAAGCTTTCTTT.

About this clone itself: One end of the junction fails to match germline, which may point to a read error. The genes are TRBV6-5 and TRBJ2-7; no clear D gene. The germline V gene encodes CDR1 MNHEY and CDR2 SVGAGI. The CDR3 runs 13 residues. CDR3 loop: CASSYLGSSEQYF. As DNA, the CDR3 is TGTGCCAGCAGTTACCTGGGTTCCTCCGAGCAGTACTTC.

Here the CDR3 DNA reads TGTGCCAGCAGCCCCACTGGAAACACCATATATTTT. Encoded protein: CASSPTGNTIYF. The chain couples TRBV14 to TRBJ1-3; D not certain. The CDR3 covers 12 residues. Per the germline V gene, CDR1 is SGHDN and CDR2 is FVKESK. With 4 bases removed from V and 2 bases from J, the gap between germline ends came to 3 bases.

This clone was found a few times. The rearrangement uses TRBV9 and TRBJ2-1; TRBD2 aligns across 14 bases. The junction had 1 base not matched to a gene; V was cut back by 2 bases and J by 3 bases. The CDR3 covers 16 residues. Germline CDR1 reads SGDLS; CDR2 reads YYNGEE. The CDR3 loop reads CASSVGLAGDYNEQFF. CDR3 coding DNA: TGTGCCAGCAGCGTGGGACTAGCGGGGGACTACAATGAGCAGTTCTTC.

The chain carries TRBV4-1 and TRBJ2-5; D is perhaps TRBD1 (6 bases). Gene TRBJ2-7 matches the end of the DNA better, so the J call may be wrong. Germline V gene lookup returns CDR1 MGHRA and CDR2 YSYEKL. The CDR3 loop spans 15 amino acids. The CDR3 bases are TGCGCCAGCAGCCAAGTGGAGACAGGTGCATACGAGCAGTACTTC. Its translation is CASSQVETGAYEQYF.

The CDR3 nucleotides read TGTGCCAGCAGCCACCGCGGGACTAGCGGGACCCCCACAGATACGCAGTATTTT. Translation gives CASSHRGTSGTPTDTQYF. The chain has TRBV4-2 and TRBJ2-3; 13 nucleotides align to TRBD2. In germline, CDR1 is LGHNA, CDR2 YNFKEQ. Trimming took 3 bases from V and 2 from J; bases not matched to a gene: 8. CDR3 length: 18 amino acids.

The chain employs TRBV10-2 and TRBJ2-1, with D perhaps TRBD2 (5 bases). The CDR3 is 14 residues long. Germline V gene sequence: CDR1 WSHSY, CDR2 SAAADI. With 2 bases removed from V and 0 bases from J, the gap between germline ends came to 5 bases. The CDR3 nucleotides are TGCGCCAGCAGTGAGCGGGGCTCCTACAATGAGCAGTTCTTC. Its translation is CASSERGSYNEQFF.

The CDR3 nucleotides are TGCGCCAGCAGTGAGTCCGGGACAGGTATCTTACATGAGCAGTTCTTC. It translates to CASSESGTGILHEQFF. The chain links TRBV10-1 to TRBJ2-1; 8 nucleotides line up with TRBD1. The V segment lost 0 bases and the J segment 8 bases; nucleotides outside the gene matches: 9. Germline CDR1 and CDR2: WNHNN and SYGVQD (reference sequence). The CDR3 runs to 16 residues.